This T cell receptor (beta chain) was documented in a study of blood T cell repertoires in COVID-19. Overall study: Sources were T cells, B-cell-depleted T cells, or PBMCs; the material itself was cDNA or gDNA.

Germline V CDR1 and CDR2: SGHVS, FNYEAQ. The CDR3 has 16 amino acids. Unmatched junction bases numbered 8, after V lost 7 bases and J lost 4 bases. Patients from Seattle were sampled longitudinally, starting during active infection. Authors' processing steps: How many nucleated cells were present was estimated from reference gene primer amplification. Method: immunoSEQ multiplex PCR; TCRdb's copy keeps in-frame clones and lacks some. The DNA was the basis for D and trimming; V, J and clone size are from that table. The sample shows about 200,000 clones, approximately 91% of them seen only once. J is TRBJ2-2 and V is TRBV7-6; 11 bases are shared with TRBD2. The sample was peripheral blood. This receptor was identified in a man aged 50-59 years with COVID-19, enrolled during active disease. This CDR3 reads CASTRSGGAITGELFF. CDR3 bases: TGTGCCAGCACCCGTAGCGGGGGGGCGATCACCGGGGAGCTGTTTTTT.